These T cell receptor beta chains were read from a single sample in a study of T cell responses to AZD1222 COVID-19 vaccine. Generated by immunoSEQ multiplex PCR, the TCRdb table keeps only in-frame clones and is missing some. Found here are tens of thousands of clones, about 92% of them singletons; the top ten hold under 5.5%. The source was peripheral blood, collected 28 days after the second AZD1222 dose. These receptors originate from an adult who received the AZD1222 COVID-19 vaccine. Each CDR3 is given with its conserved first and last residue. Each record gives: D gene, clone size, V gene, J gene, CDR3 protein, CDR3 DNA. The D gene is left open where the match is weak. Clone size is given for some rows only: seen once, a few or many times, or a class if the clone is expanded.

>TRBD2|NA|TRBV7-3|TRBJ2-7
CASSLGGGSGEQYF
TGTGCCAGCAGCTTAGGCGGGGGGTCCGGCGAGCAGTACTTC
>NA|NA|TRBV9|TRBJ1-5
CASSVGVSNQPQHF
TGTGCCAGCAGCGTAGGGGTTAGCAATCAGCCCCAGCATTTT
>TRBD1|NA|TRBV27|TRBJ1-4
CASSLYIGTANNEKLFF
TGTGCCAGCAGTTTATACATTGGGACAGCGAATAATGAAAAACTGTTTTTT
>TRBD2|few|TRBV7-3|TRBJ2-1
CASSEELAGNNEQFF
TGTGCCAGCAGCGAAGAACTAGCGGGGAACAATGAGCAGTTCTTC
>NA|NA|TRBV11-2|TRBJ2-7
CASSKGAEQYF
TGTGCCAGCAGCAAAGGGGCAGAGCAGTACTTC
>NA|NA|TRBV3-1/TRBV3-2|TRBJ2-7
CASSTPPKSYEQYF
TGTGCCAGCAGCACCCCCCCCAAATCCTACGAGCAGTACTTC
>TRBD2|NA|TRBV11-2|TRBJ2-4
CASSIPRTSGSQNIQYF
TGTGCCAGCAGCATACCTCGGACTAGCGGGTCTCAAAACATTCAGTACTTC
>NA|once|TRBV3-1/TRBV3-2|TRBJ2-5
CASSQDGWTDSYF
TGTGCCAGCAGCCAAGATGGATGGACAGATTCATACTTC
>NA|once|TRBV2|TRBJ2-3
CARQVRRQAHTDTQYF
TGTGCCAGACAGGTCCGGAGGCAGGCACACACAGATACGCAGTATTTT
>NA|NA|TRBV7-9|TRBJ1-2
CASSLFTVYGYTF
TGTGCCAGCAGCTTATTCACCGTATATGGCTACACCTTC